A single sample gave rise to the 23 T cell receptor beta chains below, sequenced in a study of OX40 agonist ivuxolimab in advanced cancers. Generated by immunoSEQ multiplex PCR, the TCRdb table keeps only in-frame clones and is missing some. The repertoire includes about 68,000 clones, roughly 85% of them detected once, and about a tenth sits in the top ten. The specimen comprised CD4+ or CD8+ T cells sorted from blood, sampled in a trial of the OX40 agonist ivuxolimab. These receptors all come from an adult with an advanced solid tumor such as melanoma, head and neck, liver or kidney cancer.

The J gene is TRBJ1-5, the V gene TRBV6-5; possibly TRBD1 for D (6 bases). Germline loops: CDR1 MNHEY, CDR2 SVGAGI. CDR3 length: 14 amino acids. V was clipped by 4 bases and J by 7 bases, with 14 bases between them. The CDR3 here is CASSFHRDGQPQHF. In DNA, the CDR3 is TGTGCCAGCAGTTTTCACAGGGACGGACAGCCCCAGCATTTT.

The V call is TRBV4-3, the J call TRBJ2-7, with a possible D match to TRBD1 (5 bases). There are 15 residues in the CDR3. CDR1 LGHNA and CDR2 YSLEER come from the germline V gene. Deletions cut 0 bases from V and 2 bases from J, with 11 bases between. CDR3: CASSQDYTGTYEQYF. Written as DNA, the CDR3 is TGCGCCAGCAGCCAAGATTATACAGGTACCTACGAGCAGTACTTC.

The J gene is TRBJ2-7, the V gene TRBV7-3; a weak D match, TRBD2 (5 bases). Trimming stripped 2 bases from V and 0 bases from J, with 11 bases between. Germline V gene lookup returns CDR1 SGHTA and CDR2 FQGTGA. The CDR3 has 15 amino acids. As DNA, the CDR3 is TGTGCCAGCAGCTTAGGTCCGGGGAGCTCCTACGAGCAGTACTTC. Translation gives CASSLGPGSSYEQYF.

This clone was observed a handful of times. The chain is built from TRBV9 and TRBJ2-3; weak D call: TRBD2 (5 bases). Germline V gene lookup returns CDR1 SGDLS and CDR2 YYNGEE. Trimming removed 0 bases at V and 2 bases at J, with 16 bases between. The CDR3 has 17 amino acids. CDR3 sequence reads: CASSVGAGYQPTDTQYF. CDR3 nucleotides: TGTGCCAGCAGCGTAGGTGCGGGCTACCAACCCACAGATACGCAGTATTTT.

The rearrangement uses TRBV2 and TRBJ2-7, with D possibly matching TRBD2 (6 bases). Per germline, CDR1 SNHLY and CDR2 FYNNEI. The CDR3 is 13 amino acids. V lost 3 bases to trimming and J lost 7 bases, with 13 bases between them. The CDR3 DNA reads TGTGCCAGCAGTGAGGGACTTACATCAGAGCAGTACTTC. As protein: CASSEGLTSEQYF.

The rearrangement links TRBV2 to TRBJ2-7; perhaps D is TRBD1 or TRBD2 (5 bases each). V was trimmed by 6 bases and J by 6 bases, leaving 18 bases between them. From germline, CDR1 is SNHLY and CDR2 FYNNEI. The CDR3 has 14 amino acids. Here the CDR3 reads CASSTGAYSREQYF. CDR3 in DNA: TGTGCCAGCAGCACCGGGGCATACTCTCGCGAGCAGTACTTC. Using reference TRBV2 and TRBJ2-7 for the parts outside the CDR3, the full variable domain is EPEVTQTPSHQVTQMGQEVILRCVPISNHLYFYWYRQILGQKVEFLVSFYNNEISEKSEIFDDQFSVERPDGSNFTLKIRSTKLEDSAMYFCASSTGAYSREQYFGPGTRLTVT.

The V call is TRBV5-5, the J call TRBJ1-2, with D possibly TRBD1 on 6 matching bases. This CDR3 is 14 amino acids long. Germline values: CDR1 SGHKS, CDR2 YYEKEE (reference sequence). Trimming removed 5 bases from V and 3 bases from J, with 14 bases in between. CDR3 DNA sequence: TGTGCCAGCAGTACAGGGAAGCCTGACTATGGCTACACCTTC. It encodes CASSTGKPDYGYTF.

The chain carries TRBV28 and TRBJ1-1; D gene uncertain. The CDR3 has 16 amino acids. Trimming left V 6 bases short and J 0 bases short, with 17 bases between. Germline lookup yields CDR1 MDHEN and CDR2 SYDVKM. The DNA of the CDR3 is TGTGCCAGCAGCCCCCCCCGGCAGCGGATGAACACTGAAGCTTTCTTT. It is translated as CASSPPRQRMNTEAFF. Together with reference TRBV28 and TRBJ1-1, the CDR3 gives the full variable domain: DVKVTQSSRYLVKRTGEKVFLECVQDMDHENMFWYRQDPGLGLRLIYFSYDVKMKEKGDIPEGYSVSREKKERFSLILESASTNQTSMYLCASSPPRQRMNTEAFFGQGTRLTVV.

The CDR3 DNA reads as TGTGCCAGTAGTATCGGGGCACCTCGGCCCGTTGAAGCTTTCTTT. Protein sequence: CASSIGAPRPVEAFF. The chain recombines TRBV19 with TRBJ1-1; weak D call: TRBD1 (5 bases). The V end lost 3 bases, the J end lost 7 bases, and 18 bases lay between the germline ends. CDR1 and CDR2 (germline): LNHDA, SQIVND (reference sequence). There are 15 residues in the CDR3.

The chain has TRBV6-6 and TRBJ2-7, with 11 positions matching TRBD2. CDR1 and CDR2 (germline): MNHNY, SVGAGI (reference sequence). J lost 3 bases, V lost 4 bases, and 2 bases had no gene match. The CDR3 extends over 14 amino acids. The CDR3 reads CASSLLAGVYEQYF. CDR3 DNA sequence: TGTGCCAGCAGTTTACTAGCGGGAGTCTACGAGCAGTACTTC.

The genes are TRBV9 and TRBJ2-3; TRBD2 agrees at 14 bases. Germline-derived CDR1 and CDR2 are SGDLS and YYNGEE. The ends lost 3 bases at V and 6 bases at J; junction bases unmatched: 9. The CDR3 totals 17 residues. In DNA, the CDR3 is TGTGCCAGCAGCGCGGGGACTAGCGGGAGTGTCGTCGATACGCAGTATTTT. Its translation is CASSAGTSGSVVDTQYF.

This chain links TRBV19 with TRBJ1-5, with D perhaps matching TRBD1 (6 bases). The V gene lost 9 bases and the J gene lost 5 bases, with 17 bases spanning the gap. CDR3 length: 14 amino acids. Germline V gene sequence: CDR1 LNHDA, CDR2 SQIVND (reference sequence). CDR3 sequence reads: CASSWGGGDQPQHF. CDR3 nucleotide sequence: TGTGCCAGCTCCTGGGGAGGGGGGGATCAGCCCCAGCATTTT.

The chain joins TRBV30 to TRBJ2-5; D perhaps matches TRBD2 (5 bases). CDR1 and CDR2 from the germline V gene are GTSNPN and SVGIG (reference sequence). V lost 0 bases to trimming and J lost 5 bases, with 7 bases between them. This CDR3 comprises 12 residues. The CDR3 is CAWSVRGETQYF. CDR3 coding DNA: TGTGCCTGGAGTGTACGAGGGGAGACCCAGTACTTC.

The chain is built from TRBV7-7 and TRBJ2-3; no reliable D call. Germline CDR1 reads SSHAT; CDR2 reads FNYEAQ (reference sequence). The V and J ends lost 2 bases and 4 bases respectively, with 10 bases between them. This CDR3 has 14 residues. CDR3 DNA sequence: TGTGCCAGCAGCTTATCGCCGGGCGCAGATACGCAGTATTTT. Translating it yields CASSLSPGADTQYF.

This rearrangement joins TRBV7-6 to TRBJ2-7; D might be TRBD1 (6 bases). V was cut by 5 bases and J by 9 bases, with 20 bases left in between. The CDR3 totals 14 residues. CDR1 is SGHVS, CDR2 FNYEAQ, per germline. In nucleotides, the CDR3 is TGTGCCAGCAGCCCGCAGGTGGGGGCCCTTGGGCAGTACTTC. Its translation is CASSPQVGALGQYF.

This chain uses TRBV7-6 with TRBJ2-3; no definite D call. Germline CDR1 is SGHVS and CDR2 is FNYEAQ. CDR3 length: 12 amino acids. V was shortened by 4 bases and J by 2 bases, with 4 bases between the two germline ends. Here the CDR3 DNA reads TGTGCCAGCAGCTCTTTCACAGATACGCAGTATTTT. It specifies CASSSFTDTQYF.

As DNA, the CDR3 is TGTGCCAGCAGCAGCGGGGGGCGAGAAAAACTGTTTTTT. As protein: CASSSGGREKLFF. The chain joins TRBV9 to TRBJ1-4; D perhaps matches TRBD1 (6 bases). Germline lookup yields CDR1 SGDLS and CDR2 YYNGEE. The CDR3 loop spans 13 amino acids. The V end was cut by 4 bases, the J end by 8 bases, with 12 bases between.

This clone was seen a few times. The V gene is TRBV9, the J gene TRBJ1-4; 10 nucleotides agree with TRBD1. The trim removed 4 bases at V and 7 bases at J, leaving 4 bases unmatched. There are 14 residues in the CDR3. From germline, CDR1 is SGDLS and CDR2 YYNGEE. CDR3 coding DNA: TGTGCCAGCAGCCCTTGGACAGGGGGTGAAAAACTGTTTTTT. This translates into CASSPWTGGEKLFF.

This rearrangement joins TRBV4-1 to TRBJ2-5; 15 bases fit TRBD2. Losses at the gene ends were 4 bases for V and 5 bases for J; bases not matched to a gene: 17. Germline CDR1 reads MGHRA; CDR2 reads YSYEKL. CDR3 length equals 20 residues. The CDR3 loop is CASSPGRHPGLAGGPETQYF. CDR3 DNA: TGCGCCAGCAGCCCCGGAAGACACCCAGGACTAGCGGGGGGGCCGGAGACCCAGTACTTC.

V usage is TRBV30 and J usage is TRBJ1-5; a weak D match, TRBD1 (5 bases). The CDR3 is made up of 14 amino acids. From germline, CDR1 is GTSNPN and CDR2 SVGIG (reference sequence). V was clipped by 0 bases and J by 4 bases, with 10 bases between them. The chain's CDR3 is CAWSVRAGNQPQHF. The DNA of the CDR3 is TGTGCCTGGAGTGTACGGGCAGGGAATCAGCCCCAGCATTTT. The full variable domain, completed using reference TRBV30 and TRBJ1-5, is SQTIHQWPATLVQPVGSPLSLECTVEGTSNPNLYWYRQAAGRGLQLLFYSVGIGQISSEVPQNLSASRPQDRQFILSSKKLLLSDSGFYLCAWSVRAGNQPQHFGDGTRLSIL.

The genes are TRBV30 and TRBJ1-6; D is ambiguous. This CDR3 is built from 16 residues. Deletions cut 0 bases from V and 0 bases from J, with 9 bases between. Looked up from germline, CDR1 is GTSNPN and CDR2 is SVGIG (reference sequence). The CDR3, as DNA: TGTGCCTGGAGTGTACGAAGGAGCTCCTATAATTCACCCCTCCACTTT. Translation gives CAWSVRRSSYNSPLHF.

A note on this clone: The sample carries other DNA sequences with the same CDR3. This chain links TRBV18 with TRBJ2-2; D remains ambiguous. Germline V gene lookup returns CDR1 KGHSH and CDR2 LQKENI. This CDR3 has 13 residues. With 0 bases removed from V and 1 base from J, the gap between germline ends came to 0 bases. The CDR3 loop reads CASSPPNTGELFF. CDR3 sequence (DNA): TGTGCCAGCTCACCACCGAACACCGGGGAGCTGTTTTTT.

The J gene is TRBJ2-1, the V gene TRBV7-2; D remains ambiguous. The CDR3 loop spans 11 amino acids. Germline lookup yields CDR1 SGHTA and CDR2 FQGNSA. Trimming shortened V by 5 bases and J by 7 bases, and 6 bases separated the two germline ends. The CDR3 protein is CASSPRNEQFF. In DNA form, the CDR3 reads TGTGCCAGCAGCCCTCGGAATGAGCAGTTCTTC.